This T cell receptor beta chain was sequenced for a study of T cells in Graves' hyperthyroidism and ophthalmopathy. Study-level results: Patients with ophthalmopathy were separated from those with stable hyperthyroidism by a 13 V-J model. Most expanded thyroid clonotypes above 0.001 also appeared in blood. It was a median approximately six months before onset that the model predicted ophthalmopathy.

This clonotype was picked up many times. Its antigen is unidentified. TCR beta CDR3 regions were amplified from RNA transcripts. TCR CDR3 underwent first-round RT-PCR with the HTBI primer set. TCRdb called the multiplex PCR reads again in MiXCR, with one record for every CDR3 protein. The table records about 590,000 distinct CDR3 sequences, approximately 14% of them present only once. The sample was blood. The clonotype was recovered from a woman aged 25 to 39 with Graves' hyperthyroidism.

As DNA, the CDR3 is TGTGCCAGCAGCTGGGGGGGCAGTCAAGAGACCCAGTACTTC. Translation: CASSWGGSQETQYF. The V gene is TRBV11-3, the J gene TRBJ2-5, with D perhaps matching TRBD2 (7 bases). The CDR3 covers 14 residues. Trimming removed 4 bases at V and 2 bases at J, with 11 bases between. Germline V gene sequence: CDR1 SGHNT, CDR2 YENEEA. The full variable domain, rest sourced from reference TRBV11-3 and TRBJ2-5, is EAGVVQSPRYKIIEKKQPVAFWCNPISGHNTLYWYLQNLGQGPELLIRYENEEAVDDSQLPKDRFSAERLKGVDSTLKIQPAELGDSAVYLCASSWGGSQETQYFGPGTRLLVL.